Detailed here is one TCR beta chain. J lost 9 bases, V lost 4 bases, and 13 bases had no gene match. The CDR3 contains 16 residues. Germline V lookup: CDR1 PRHDT, CDR2 FYEKMQ (reference sequence). The entry originates in a study of T-cell reconstitution after alpha-beta-depleted transplantation in children. Preparing the TCRbeta library involved the use of unique molecular identifiers. TCRdb redid the calling of the PCR reads with MiXCR, one entry per CDR3 protein. Here the sample spans approximately 150,000 distinct CDR3 sequences, roughly 8.8% being singletons. Sequencing was performed on PBMCs, mostly from graft donor cells, taken 180 days after TCRalphabeta/CD19-depleted stem cell transplant. This clonotype originated in a female patient between 2 and 10 years old who had a stem cell transplant for congenital amegakaryocytic thrombocytopenia, so the T cells may come from the graft donor. The chain has TRBV13 and TRBJ2-2; 8 nucleotides match TRBD2. The CDR3 loop is CASSSTAGVSSRELFF. DNA of the CDR3: TGTGCCAGCAGCTCCACAGCGGGAGTTTCTAGCCGGGAGCTGTTTTTT. Full variable domain (rest looked up from reference TRBV13 and TRBJ2-2): AAGVIQSPRHLIKEKRETATLKCYPIPRHDTVYWYQQGPGQDPQFLISFYEKMQSDKGSIPDRFSAQQFSDYHSELNMSSLELGDSALYFCASSSTAGVSSRELFFGEGSRLTVL.